The entry below gives a single T cell receptor (beta chain) sequence along with its context. Its antigen remains unknown. PCR employed 60 Vbeta and 13 Jbeta primers. Original processing notes: Counted up in a later analysis, unique TCR beta chains came to approximately 77 million, with about 9.9 million shared. Assay: immunoSEQ multiplex PCR; the TCRdb copy retains only in-frame clones and omits some. V, J and clone size are those of that table, while D and trimming were read from the DNA. Among 110,000 or so clones, approximately 70% were seen once, and the ten largest hold approximately 3%. This record comes from a study of cytomegalovirus exposure and HLA in healthy donors. As for the study in general: When 398 donors were genotyped, roughly 80% of them were found to fall in the Caucasian-associated ancestry cluster. General observations from the study: CMV serostatus was the sole immune exposure data available.

V shed 6 bases and J shed 6 bases, with 14 bases lying between them. The CDR3 consists of 14 residues. Per germline, CDR1 SGHAT and CDR2 FQDESV (reference sequence). This chain uses TRBV11-1 with TRBJ2-2; D remains unclear. The TCR originated in a man aged 30 to 39 in good health and CMV-seronegative. The sample consisted of PBMCs. The DNA for the CDR3 is TGTGCCAGCAGTTCTCCTCTACCCGCCGGGGAGCTGTTTTTT. It encodes CASSSPLPAGELFF.